Listed here are 29 T cell receptor beta chains from one sample, sequenced in a study of radiation and T cells in renal cell carcinoma. The time point denotes: baseline pretreatment blood. Treatment meaning: 15 Gy SBRT to primary tumor, nephrectomy 4 weeks later. Sequenced by immunoSEQ multiplex PCR; TCRdb stores in-frame clones only, minus some. The data hold under 55,000 clones, with around 83% observed a single time. Source: blood, taken from a patient whose treatment included radiotherapy and nephrectomy. All receptors derive from a woman between 65 and 79 years old with renal cell carcinoma.

The rearrangement joins TRBV6-5 to TRBJ1-3, with D uncertain. The V end lost 6 bases, the J end lost 7 bases, and 19 bases lay between the germline ends. This CDR3 region has 15 residues. Looked up from germline, CDR1 is MNHEY and CDR2 is SVGAGI. The CDR3 protein is CASSFPKVSRNTIYF. Here the CDR3 DNA reads TGTGCCAGCAGCTTCCCGAAAGTGTCGCGGAACACCATATATTTT.

The rearrangement joins TRBV5-1 to TRBJ2-2; the match to TRBD1 covers 9 bases. Trimming at V came to 5 bases and at J to 3 bases, leaving 5 bases not matched to a gene. Germline V gene sequence: CDR1 SGHRS, CDR2 YFSETQ. CDR3 length equals 15 residues. The CDR3 DNA sequence: TGCGCCAGCAGTTACCGGACAGGGGACACCGGGGAGCTGTTTTTT. Residues: CASSYRTGDTGELFF.

V is TRBV6-5 and J is TRBJ1-1, with 7 bases lining up with TRBD1. Trimming removed 6 bases from V and 2 bases from J; junction bases left unmatched: 9. The germline gives CDR1 MNHEY, CDR2 SVGAGI. This CDR3 is 15 amino acids long. CDR3 sequence reads: CASRSSGQANTEAFF. DNA of the CDR3: TGTGCCAGCAGATCCAGCGGACAGGCCAACACTGAAGCTTTCTTT.

The J gene is TRBJ1-3, the V gene TRBV10-3, with TRBD1 identical over 10 bases. The CDR3 covers 16 residues. CDR1 and CDR2 (germline): ENHRY, SYGVKD. J was trimmed by 2 bases and V by 5 bases; bases with no gene match: 6. CDR3 DNA: TGTGCCATCAGTCTTTCGGACAGGGGGGCTGGAAACACCATATATTTT. This codes for CAISLSDRGAGNTIYF.

The rearrangement joins TRBV7-3 to TRBJ2-3; 7 bases match TRBD2. CDR3 length: 15 amino acids. Germline CDR1 and CDR2: SGHTA and FQGTGA. Trimming at V came to 5 bases and at J to 2 bases, leaving 7 bases not matched to a gene. The DNA for the CDR3 is TGTGCCAGCAGCCAATCTAGCGGATTCACAGATACGCAGTATTTT. It is translated as CASSQSSGFTDTQYF.

This sequence joins TRBV7-9 and TRBJ2-5; possibly TRBD1 for D (5 bases). V was clipped by 5 bases and J by 1 base, with 8 bases between them. The CDR3 is 13 amino acids. Germline V gene lookup returns CDR1 SEHNR and CDR2 FQNEAQ (reference sequence). In DNA, the CDR3 is TGTGCCAGCAGCCCGGACACCCAAGAGACCCAGTACTTC. It translates to CASSPDTQETQYF.

In this sample, this clone turned up a few times. The chain links TRBV5-1 to TRBJ2-7; D gene unclear. Trimming left V 5 bases short and J 3 bases short, with 15 bases between. The CDR3 spans 14 residues. The germline V gene has CDR1 SGHRS and CDR2 YFSETQ. CDR3 residues: CASSYGSTIYEQYF. CDR3 bases: TGCGCCAGCAGTTACGGGTCGACCATCTACGAGCAGTACTTC. The whole variable domain, remainder taken from reference TRBV5-1 and TRBJ2-7, is KAGVTQTPRYLIKTRGQQVTLSCSPISGHRSVSWYQQTPGQGLQFLFEYFSETQRNKGNFPGRFSGRQFSNSRSEMNVSTLELGDSALYLCASSYGSTIYEQYFGPGTRLTVT.

V is TRBV6-5 and J is TRBJ2-1, with unresolved D. Germline values: CDR1 MNHEY, CDR2 SVGAGI. This CDR3 region has 12 residues. V lost 4 bases to trimming and J lost 6 bases, with 7 bases between them. CDR3 nucleotide sequence: TGTGCCAGCAGTTCGGGCCTCAATGAGCAGTTCTTC. Protein: CASSSGLNEQFF.

This clone was found a few times. CDR3 residues: CASSHNLGQPQHF. The CDR3 region has the DNA TGTGCCAGTAGTCACAATCTCGGTCAGCCCCAGCATTTT. The rearrangement joins TRBV19 to TRBJ1-5; D is unresolved. The CDR3 is 13 residues long. CDR1 LNHDA and CDR2 SQIVND come from the germline V gene (reference sequence). V was pared by 5 bases and J by 6 bases, with 11 bases between.

V and J are TRBV4-2 and TRBJ1-1, with D possibly being TRBD1 (5 bases). Between the trimmed V and J ends, which lost 0 bases and 5 bases, there was a span of 13 bases. Germline lookup yields CDR1 LGHNA and CDR2 YNFKEQ. The CDR3 loop spans 15 amino acids. The DNA of the CDR3 is TGTGCCAGCAGCCAAGATGGTCAGGGCGGTACTGAAGCTTTCTTT. Its translation: CASSQDGQGGTEAFF.

The chain couples TRBV9 to TRBJ2-1; no firm D call. Germline assignment: CDR1 SGDLS and CDR2 YYNGEE. V was trimmed by 4 bases and J by 0 bases, leaving 14 bases between them. The CDR3 loop spans 16 amino acids. CDR3 sequence (DNA): TGTGCCAGCAGCTCCGCCGCCCTGAGCTCCTACAATGAGCAGTTCTTC. Its translation is CASSSAALSSYNEQFF. The whole variable domain, remainder taken from reference TRBV9 and TRBJ2-1, is DSGVTQTPKHLITATGQRVTLRCSPRSGDLSVYWYQQSLDQGLQFLIQYYNGEERAKGNILERFSAQQFPDLHSELNLSSLELGDSALYFCASSSAALSSYNEQFFGPGTRLTVL.

The chain joins TRBV7-9 to TRBJ2-7, with D maybe TRBD2 (6 bases). This CDR3 has 14 amino acids. With 5 bases removed from V and 6 bases from J, the gap between germline ends came to 17 bases. Germline V lookup: CDR1 SEHNR, CDR2 FQNEAQ (reference sequence). The chain's CDR3 is CASSPTGLPGEQYF. The CDR3 bases are TGTGCCAGCAGCCCGACGGGACTCCCGGGCGAGCAGTACTTC.

This clone was observed a few times. This chain uses TRBV7-3 with TRBJ2-7; D may be TRBD2 (6 bases). Germline assignment: CDR1 SGHTA and CDR2 FQGTGA. The CDR3 contains 13 residues. The V and J ends lost 5 bases and 1 base respectively, with 9 bases between them. CDR3 loop: CASSPSGSYEQYF. CDR3 sequence (DNA): TGTGCCAGCAGCCCCAGCGGGTCCTACGAGCAGTACTTC.

This clone was found a few times. The V and J genes are TRBV4-1 and TRBJ2-7; TRBD2 agrees at 9 bases. Trimming cost V 3 bases and J 3 bases; bases outside gene matches: 6. The CDR3 loop spans 15 amino acids. CDR1 and CDR2 from the germline V gene are MGHRA and YSYEKL. The CDR3 protein is CASSQMGLARYEQYF. The CDR3 bases are TGCGCCAGCAGCCAGATGGGACTAGCCCGCTACGAGCAGTACTTC.

The chain has TRBV10-3 and TRBJ2-5; maybe TRBD2 (6 bases). The germline V gene has CDR1 ENHRY and CDR2 SYGVKD. The CDR3 covers 15 residues. The V end was cut by 2 bases, the J end by 2 bases, with 12 bases between. The CDR3 is CAISEPYGGQETQYF. CDR3 coding DNA: TGTGCCATCAGTGAGCCTTATGGGGGGCAAGAGACCCAGTACTTC.

DNA for the CDR3: TGTGCCAGCACCGGAGGGGCAGGGGAGAATTCACCCCTCCACTTT. Encoded protein: CASTGGAGENSPLHF. This chain joins TRBV6-1 and TRBJ1-6, with a possible D match to TRBD1 (6 bases). Germline CDR1 is MNHNS and CDR2 is SASEGT. The V end lost 7 bases, the J end lost 7 bases, and 17 bases lay between the germline ends. The CDR3 contains 15 residues.

This clone showed up just once. The V gene is TRBV30, the J gene TRBJ2-5, with D perhaps being TRBD1 or TRBD2 (5 bases each). The CDR3 contains 15 residues. V was shortened by 3 bases and J by 5 bases, with 19 bases between the two germline ends. Germline V CDR1 and CDR2: GTSNPN, SVGIG (reference sequence). The CDR3 here is CAWSPTGTPGETQYF. CDR3 nucleotide sequence: TGTGCCTGGAGCCCAACCGGGACCCCTGGGGAGACCCAGTACTTC. Filled out from reference TRBV30 and TRBJ2-5, the complete variable domain reads SQTIHQWPATLVQPVGSPLSLECTVEGTSNPNLYWYRQAAGRGLQLLFYSVGIGQISSEVPQNLSASRPQDRQFILSSKKLLLSDSGFYLCAWSPTGTPGETQYFGPGTRLLVL.

The V gene is TRBV7-9, the J gene TRBJ2-2, with D tentatively TRBD2 (6 bases). Germline CDR1 reads SEHNR; CDR2 reads FQNEAQ (reference sequence). V was trimmed by 5 bases and J by 5 bases, leaving 18 bases between them. This CDR3 comprises 16 residues. The CDR3 coding sequence is TGTGCCAGCAGCACAAAAGGAGGGAGTGGTACCGGGGAGCTGTTTTTT. Its protein product is CASSTKGGSGTGELFF.

The chain employs TRBV28 and TRBJ1-1, with D possibly being TRBD1 (5 bases). With 8 bases removed from V and 1 base from J, the gap between germline ends came to 14 bases. Germline values: CDR1 MDHEN, CDR2 SYDVKM. CDR3 size: 14 residues. The CDR3 loop is CASLLPGTNTEAFF. The CDR3 nucleotides are TGTGCCAGCCTGTTACCCGGGACGAACACTGAAGCTTTCTTT.

The chain uses TRBV9 and TRBJ1-2, with 7 bases fitting TRBD1. The CDR3 is 14 amino acids. Unmatched junction bases numbered 10, after V lost 3 bases and J lost 8 bases. CDR1 and CDR2 from the germline V gene are SGDLS and YYNGEE. The CDR3 bases are TGTGCCAGCAGCGCCCTTGACAGGGTTAACGGCTACACCTTC. This gives the protein CASSALDRVNGYTF.

The CDR3 sequence is CSAGTGENYGYTF. The DNA for the CDR3 is TGCAGCGCTGGGACAGGGGAGAACTATGGCTACACCTTC. V gene TRBV29-1 combines with J gene TRBJ1-2; 10 bases line up with TRBD1. The CDR3 totals 13 residues. The germline gives CDR1 SQVTM, CDR2 ANQGSEA. V gave up 7 bases and J gave up 2 bases; unmatched junction bases: 4.

V gene TRBV19 combines with J gene TRBJ2-3, with TRBD2 identical over 14 bases. With 5 bases clipped from V and 6 bases from J, the junction kept 7 bases outside the gene matches. The CDR3 spans 16 residues. The germline V gene has CDR1 LNHDA and CDR2 SQIVND (reference sequence). CDR3 residues: CASSLGLAGGWDTQYF. The CDR3 DNA sequence: TGTGCCAGTAGTCTCGGACTAGCGGGAGGATGGGATACGCAGTATTTT.

The chain carries TRBV5-6 and TRBJ2-7, with D uncertain. Germline V gene data show CDR1 as SGHDT and CDR2 as YYEEEE. There are 14 residues in the CDR3. V lost 2 bases, J lost 2 bases, and 11 bases lay in between. The CDR3 is CASSFLGITYEQYF. CDR3 nucleotides: TGTGCCAGCAGCTTTTTGGGGATTACCTACGAGCAGTACTTC. The full variable domain, rest sourced from reference TRBV5-6 and TRBJ2-7, is DAGVTQSPTHLIKTRGQQVTLRCSPKSGHDTVSWYQQALGQGPQFIFQYYEEEERQRGNFPDRFSGHQFPNYSSELNVNALLLGDSALYLCASSFLGITYEQYFGPGTRLTVT.

The J gene is TRBJ1-2, the V gene TRBV21-1. TRBV21-1 is marked as a pseudogene. The CDR3 runs to 13 residues. The CDR3 here is CASLRDFFYGYTF. The CDR3 bases are TGTGCCAGCCTCCGGGACTTCTTCTATGGCTACACCTTC.

The chain couples TRBV6-1 to TRBJ1-2, with TRBD1 as a possible D gene (5 bases). This CDR3 region has 14 residues. Trimming cost V 3 bases and J 4 bases, with 12 bases left between them. Germline V gives CDR1 MNHNS, CDR2 SASEGT. CDR3 region: CASSDRVSGYGYTF. The DNA of the CDR3 is TGTGCCAGCAGTGACAGGGTTTCTGGCTATGGCTACACCTTC.

This clone has just one count. CDR3 DNA: TGTGCCAGTAGTAAGGGTTTTCAAGAGACCCAGTACTTC. This translates into CASSKGFQETQYF. The rearrangement links TRBV19 to TRBJ2-5; D remains ambiguous. CDR1 and CDR2 (germline): LNHDA, SQIVND (reference sequence). The CDR3 is made up of 13 amino acids. The V gene lost 4 bases and the J gene lost 2 bases, with 8 bases spanning the gap. The entire variable domain, with the rest obtained from reference TRBV19 and TRBJ2-5, is as follows: DGGITQSPKYLFRKEGQNVTLSCEQNLNHDAMYWYRQDPGQGLRLIYYSQIVNDFQKGDIAEGYSVSREKKESFPLTVTSAQKNPTAFYLCASSKGFQETQYFGPGTRLLVL.

This clone was seen a few times. The chain links TRBV5-1 to TRBJ2-2; D uncertain. The CDR3 consists of 16 residues. Deletions cut 0 bases from V and 9 bases from J, with 18 bases between. Germline values: CDR1 SGHRS, CDR2 YFSETQ. CDR3: CASSLAPPLGMWELFF. The CDR3 DNA is TGCGCCAGCAGCTTGGCTCCCCCTCTGGGCATGTGGGAGCTGTTTTTT.

V and J are TRBV6-5 and TRBJ2-1, with a possible D match to TRBD1 (5 bases). The germline V and J ends were trimmed by 3 bases and 4 bases, with 13 bases remaining between them. The CDR3 has 15 residues. The germline V gene encodes CDR1 MNHEY and CDR2 SVGAGI. The CDR3 here is CASSYTGAYYNEQFF. The CDR3 bases are TGTGCCAGCAGTTATACAGGTGCCTATTACAATGAGCAGTTCTTC.

Only a few counts were recorded for this clone. V and J are TRBV18 and TRBJ2-7, with no clear D. V was shortened by 3 bases and J by 1 base, with 7 bases between the two germline ends. The CDR3 runs to 13 residues. Germline loops: CDR1 KGHSH, CDR2 LQKENI. This CDR3 is CASSPEQSYEQYF. The CDR3 nucleotides are TGTGCCAGCTCACCTGAGCAGTCCTACGAGCAGTACTTC.